Shown below are 28 T cell receptor beta chains from a single sample sequenced in a study of T cell repertoires in cytomegalovirus infection. Their antigens are not known. TCRdb re-analysed the reads in MiXCR, keeping a single row per CDR3 protein. The sample has about 310,000 distinct CDR3 sequences, around a quarter seen once. This specimen consisted of cultured PBMCs, obtained from culture after CMV antigen stimulation. The receptors shown here come from a human donor in good health (CMV status not recorded). Some clones in this sample may be carry-over from other donors' samples.

The genes are TRBV18 and TRBJ1-2, with no clear D. The germline gives CDR1 KGHSH, CDR2 LQKENI. V gave up 3 bases and J gave up 5 bases, with 13 bases separating them. CDR3 length: 14 residues. In DNA form, the CDR3 reads TGTGCCAGCTCACCGCCCTTCTCCTTATATGGCTACACCTTC. Translating it yields CASSPPFSLYGYTF.

This clonotype was seen a handful of times. This chain connects TRBV12-3 or TRBV12-4 to TRBJ1-2; 8 bases fit TRBD1. J gave up 3 bases and V 6 bases, and 9 bases lay outside the gene matches. The CDR3 covers 15 residues. The CDR3 region has the DNA TGTGCCAGCAGAAGCTCAGGGGGCGCGCACTATGGCTACACCTTC. It is translated as CASRSSGGAHYGYTF.

V and J are TRBV12-3 or TRBV12-4 and TRBJ2-1, with 13 bases aligning to TRBD2. This CDR3 has 16 amino acids. The J segment lost 6 bases and the V segment lost 9 bases, leaving 11 bases of the junction unmatched. Here the CDR3 DNA reads TGTGCCAGTAGCCCCCCGGGACTAGCGGGAAGCAATGAGCAGTTCTTC. This translates into CASSPPGLAGSNEQFF.

This clonotype was counted at least ten times. DNA for the CDR3: TGTGCCAGCAGCAGTGAGCTCTACAATGAGCAGTTCTTC. Translated, it gives CASSSELYNEQFF. The chain links TRBV2 to TRBJ2-1; D call uncertain. The length of the CDR3 is 13 residues. Germline V gene lookup returns CDR1 SNHLY and CDR2 FYNNEI. Trimming shortened V by 6 bases and J by 3 bases, and 9 bases separated the two germline ends.

This clonotype was counted ten times or more. The chain carries TRBV6-1 and TRBJ1-6, with TRBD1 as a possible D gene (6 bases). Germline V gene lookup returns CDR1 MNHNS and CDR2 SASEGT. Deletions cut 3 bases from V and 14 bases from J, with 11 bases between. This CDR3 region has 12 residues. The CDR3 DNA reads as TGTGCCAGCAGTGATGTCGGGGGCACCCTCCACTTT. This sequence encodes CASSDVGGTLHF.

This clonotype has just a few counts. The chain is built from TRBV4-1 and TRBJ2-1; 7 bases agree with TRBD1. Germline lookup yields CDR1 MGHRA and CDR2 YSYEKL. The CDR3 runs 20 residues. V lost 3 bases, J lost 3 bases, and 20 bases stayed unmatched. The CDR3 DNA reads TGCGCCAGCAGCCAGCGACACGGGACAGCCACCCCCTCTCTCTACAATGAGCAGTTCTTC. Its protein is CASSQRHGTATPSLYNEQFF.

This clonotype has only a few counts. The CDR3 loop reads CASSLALSGRAYEQYF. CDR3 DNA sequence: TGTGCCAGCAGCCTGGCCCTAAGCGGGAGGGCCTACGAGCAGTACTTC. The rearrangement uses TRBV12-3 or TRBV12-4 and TRBJ2-7; 10 bases are shared with TRBD2. Losses at the gene ends were 6 bases for V and 2 bases for J; bases not matched to a gene: 10. This CDR3 region has 16 residues.

J is TRBJ1-2 and V is TRBV29-1; D unclear. The CDR3 has 13 amino acids. The germline V and J ends were trimmed by 3 bases and 7 bases, with 15 bases remaining between them. The germline gives CDR1 SQVTM, CDR2 ANQGSEA. CDR3 in DNA: TGCAGCGTTGATTCAAGCGGCTACGGTGGCTACACCTTC. Its protein is CSVDSSGYGGYTF.

The chain has TRBV4-3 and TRBJ1-1, with D uncertain. Germline V gene sequence: CDR1 LGHNA, CDR2 YSLEER. The germline V and J ends were trimmed by 5 bases and 0 bases, with 10 bases remaining between them. The CDR3 spans 14 residues. This CDR3 reads CASSTDRVNTEAFF. The CDR3 DNA reads TGCGCCAGCAGCACTGACCGGGTGAACACTGAAGCTTTCTTT.

The chain couples TRBV7-9 to TRBJ2-5; TRBD1 might be the D (6 bases). CDR3 size: 13 residues. Germline values: CDR1 SEHNR, CDR2 FQNEAQ (reference sequence). Trimming cost V 5 bases and J 10 bases, with 17 bases left between them. The CDR3 nucleotides read TGTGCCAGCAGCCAAGGTACAGGGCCGGACCAGTACTTC. Translation: CASSQGTGPDQYF.

There are a few counts of this clonotype. The chain links TRBV28 to TRBJ2-7; the match to TRBD2 covers 9 bases. V shed 3 bases and J 2 bases; nucleotides not matched to a gene: 8. The CDR3 loop spans 16 amino acids. From germline, CDR1 is MDHEN and CDR2 SYDVKM. CDR3 in DNA: TGTGCCAGCAGTTTGGGCTCTAGCGGGGCTGCCTACGAGCAGTACTTC. The encoded protein is CASSLGSSGAAYEQYF.

The CDR3 here is CASSGFGLAGEQYF. The CDR3 DNA sequence: TGTGCCAGCAGTGGTTTTGGGCTAGCGGGGGAGCAGTACTTC. This rearrangement joins TRBV6-1 to TRBJ2-7, with TRBD2 identical over 9 bases. CDR1 MNHNS and CDR2 SASEGT come from the germline V gene. CDR3 length: 14 amino acids. Trimming cost V 4 bases and J 7 bases; bases outside gene matches: 8.

This clonotype was seen only a few times. The V and J genes are TRBV12-3 or TRBV12-4 and TRBJ1-1; 7 nucleotides line up with TRBD1. The V gene end was trimmed by 5 bases and the J gene end by 2 bases; junction bases not matched to a gene: 11. This CDR3 is built from 16 residues. CDR3 sequence (DNA): TGTGCCAGCAGTCGGCGAACGGGACAGACAAACACTGAAGCTTTCTTT. Encoded protein: CASSRRTGQTNTEAFF.

This sequence joins TRBV11-3 and TRBJ2-1; D perhaps matches TRBD1 (5 bases). The CDR3 totals 15 residues. Trimming cost V 3 bases and J 1 base, with 10 bases left between them. CDR1 is SGHNT and CDR2 is YENEEA in the germline V gene. The CDR3 sequence is CASSFNRRSYNEQFF. In DNA form, the CDR3 reads TGTGCCAGCAGCTTTAACAGGCGATCCTACAATGAGCAGTTCTTC.

This clonotype has a handful of counts. The chain uses TRBV18 and TRBJ1-2; unclear D gene. V was cut by 3 bases and J by 4 bases, with 12 bases left in between. This CDR3 comprises 14 residues. Germline V gives CDR1 KGHSH, CDR2 LQKENI. The CDR3 sequence: CASSPATPFYGYTF. The CDR3 DNA is TGTGCCAGCTCACCCGCTACTCCTTTCTATGGCTACACCTTC.

V usage is TRBV4-2 and J usage is TRBJ1-1; a possible D gene is TRBD1 (6 bases). Trimming took 1 base from V and 1 from J, leaving 7 bases between them. Germline values: CDR1 LGHNA, CDR2 YNFKEQ. The CDR3 is made up of 14 amino acids. The CDR3 sequence is CASSQAGANTEAFF. Written as DNA, the CDR3 is TGTGCCAGCAGCCAAGCAGGGGCGAACACTGAAGCTTTCTTT.

The chain combines TRBV10-3 with TRBJ2-7, with D possibly being TRBD1 or TRBD2 (5 bases each). CDR1 and CDR2 from the germline V gene are ENHRY and SYGVKD. The CDR3 consists of 13 residues. V was pared by 5 bases and J by 0 bases, with 8 bases between. The CDR3 loop is CAISPGLSYEQYF. DNA for the CDR3: TGTGCCATCAGTCCGGGGCTCTCCTACGAGCAGTACTTC.

This clonotype was detected a few times. The genes are TRBV19 and TRBJ2-3; possibly TRBD1 or TRBD2 for D (5 bases each). V lost 6 bases and J lost 7, with 20 bases in between. The CDR3 has 15 amino acids. Germline CDR1 and CDR2: LNHDA and SQIVND (reference sequence). Written as DNA, the CDR3 is TGTGCCAGTAGCATCCTCGGGACCGGTAGGAATACGCAGTATTTT. The encoded protein is CASSILGTGRNTQYF.

This clonotype was recorded at least ten times. The chain uses TRBV7-8 and TRBJ2-1, with D perhaps matching TRBD2 (6 bases). V was clipped by 0 bases and J by 6 bases, with 15 bases between them. The CDR3 totals 16 residues. CDR1 is SGHVS and CDR2 is FQNEAQ in the germline V gene. The CDR3 nucleotides are TGTGCCAGCAGCTTAGCTACAAGTTCGGGACTCAATGAGCAGTTCTTC. Its translation is CASSLATSSGLNEQFF.

This clonotype was detected a few times. The V gene is TRBV7-2, the J gene TRBJ2-7; 11 positions agree with TRBD2. Germline-derived CDR1 and CDR2 are SGHTA and FQGNSA. The CDR3 has 14 residues. V trimming: 6 bases; J trimming: 6 bases; junction bases outside the gene matches: 7. In DNA, the CDR3 is TGTGCCAGCAGGACTAGCGGGGCGGGTCCCGAGCAGTACTTC. Residues: CASRTSGAGPEQYF.

This clonotype was counted only a few times. V is TRBV4-1 and J is TRBJ2-3; D call uncertain. The V gene lost 0 bases and the J gene lost 2 bases, with 9 bases spanning the gap. Germline CDR1 reads MGHRA; CDR2 reads YSYEKL. This CDR3 region has 15 residues. The CDR3 protein is CASSQDRPSTDTQYF. The CDR3 coding sequence is TGCGCCAGCAGCCAAGATAGGCCTTCCACAGATACGCAGTATTTT.

V usage is TRBV2 and J usage is TRBJ2-2; possible D gene TRBD1, 5 bases. The ends were cut back, 7 bases at V and 0 bases at J, with 9 bases in the middle. Germline CDR1 is SNHLY and CDR2 is FYNNEI. CDR3 size: 14 residues. The CDR3 here is CASTTDSNTGELFF. The DNA of the CDR3 is TGTGCCAGCACGACAGACTCGAACACCGGGGAGCTGTTTTTT.

This clonotype came up a few times. The chain couples TRBV6-8 to TRBJ1-4; 10 bases match TRBD1. V lost 7 bases, J lost 8 bases, and 10 bases stayed unmatched. This CDR3 is built from 15 residues. Per germline, CDR1 MNHGY and CDR2 SAAAGT. The CDR3 protein is CASTGTGTGDEKLFF. CDR3 nucleotide sequence: TGTGCCAGCACCGGAACCGGGACAGGGGACGAAAAACTGTTTTTT.

V usage is TRBV7-8 and J usage is TRBJ1-2; weak D call: TRBD1 (5 bases). Germline-derived CDR1 and CDR2 are SGHVS and FQNEAQ. The ends were cut back, 2 bases at V and 6 bases at J, with 13 bases in the middle. The CDR3 length is 14 residues. The CDR3 coding sequence is TGTGCCAGCAGCTTAATAGGGTTGGGGGATGGCTACACCTTC. Its translation is CASSLIGLGDGYTF.

The table lists this clonotype with a few counts. V and J are TRBV19 and TRBJ2-2; TRBD2 agrees at 13 bases. Germline V gives CDR1 LNHDA, CDR2 SQIVND (reference sequence). V lost 5 bases and J lost 4; bases outside the gene matches: 7. CDR3 size: 17 residues. Here the CDR3 reads CASSLKTSGRSTGELFF. The CDR3 DNA follows: TGTGCCAGTAGTCTGAAGACTAGCGGGAGGTCCACCGGGGAGCTGTTTTTT.

DNA for the CDR3: TGTGCCAGCAGCGAATTCAGGAATAGGAAAAGCCCGCCCTACGAGCAGTACTTC. Amino acid sequence: CASSEFRNRKSPPYEQYF. V is TRBV27 and J is TRBJ2-7, with D unclear. Germline CDR1 is MNHEY and CDR2 is SMNVEV (reference sequence). There are 18 residues in the CDR3. V dropped 6 bases and J dropped 2 bases, with 26 bases sitting between them.

Only a few counts were recorded for this clonotype. The rearrangement uses TRBV12-3 or TRBV12-4 and TRBJ2-7, with TRBD1 identical over 9 bases. Unmatched junction bases numbered 3, after V lost 6 bases and J lost 6 bases. The CDR3 sequence is 12 residues long. CDR3 protein: CASSRDRVEQYV. In DNA form, the CDR3 reads TGTGCCAGCAGCCGGGACAGGGTCGAGCAGTACGTC.

This clonotype came up many times. The chain uses TRBV7-9 and TRBJ2-1; 10 bases are a match to TRBD2. Germline trimming cut 5 bases from V and 15 bases from J; bases unmatched to any gene: 22. Germline CDR1 and CDR2: SEHNR and FQNEAQ (reference sequence). CDR3 length equals 17 residues. CDR3 amino acids: CASSPILDISSGRVLFF. CDR3 in DNA: TGTGCCAGCAGCCCGATCCTGGACATCTCTAGCGGGAGAGTTCTGTTCTTC.